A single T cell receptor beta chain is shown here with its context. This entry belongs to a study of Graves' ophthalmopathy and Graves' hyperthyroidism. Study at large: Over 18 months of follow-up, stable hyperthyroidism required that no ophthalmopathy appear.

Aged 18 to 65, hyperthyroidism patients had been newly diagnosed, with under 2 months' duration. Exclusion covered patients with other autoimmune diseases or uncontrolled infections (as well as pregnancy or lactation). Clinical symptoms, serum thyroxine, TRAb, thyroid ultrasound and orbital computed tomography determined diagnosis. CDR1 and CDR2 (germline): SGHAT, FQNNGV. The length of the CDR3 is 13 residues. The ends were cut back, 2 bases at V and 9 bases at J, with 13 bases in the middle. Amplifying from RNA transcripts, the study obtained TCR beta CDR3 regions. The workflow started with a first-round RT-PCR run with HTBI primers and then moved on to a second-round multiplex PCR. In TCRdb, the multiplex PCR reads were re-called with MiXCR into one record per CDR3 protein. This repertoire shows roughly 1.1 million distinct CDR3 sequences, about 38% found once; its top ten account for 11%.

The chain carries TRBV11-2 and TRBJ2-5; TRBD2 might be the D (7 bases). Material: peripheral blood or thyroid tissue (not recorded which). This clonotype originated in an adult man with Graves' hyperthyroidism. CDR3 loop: CASSLRGGQPQYF. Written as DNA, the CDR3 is TGTGCCAGCAGCTTAAGGGGGGGGCAGCCCCAGTACTTC.